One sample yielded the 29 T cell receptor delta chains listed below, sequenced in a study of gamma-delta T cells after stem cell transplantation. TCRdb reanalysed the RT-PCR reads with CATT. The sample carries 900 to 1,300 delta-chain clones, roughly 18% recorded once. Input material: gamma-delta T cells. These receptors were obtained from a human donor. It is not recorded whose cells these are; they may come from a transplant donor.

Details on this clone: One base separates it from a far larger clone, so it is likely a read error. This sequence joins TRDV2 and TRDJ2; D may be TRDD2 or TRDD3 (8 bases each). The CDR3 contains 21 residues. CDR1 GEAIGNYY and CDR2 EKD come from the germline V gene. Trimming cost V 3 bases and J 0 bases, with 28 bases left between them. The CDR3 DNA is TGTGCCTGTGACCCTACTTCCTACTCTACTGGGGATACCGCTTTGACAGCACAACTCTTCTTT. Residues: CACDPTSYSTGDTALTAQLFF.

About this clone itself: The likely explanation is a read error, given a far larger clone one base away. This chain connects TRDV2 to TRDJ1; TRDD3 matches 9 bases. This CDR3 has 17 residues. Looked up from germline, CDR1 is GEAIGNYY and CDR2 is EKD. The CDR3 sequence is CSCDPVLGDSHTDKLIF. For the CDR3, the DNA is TGTTCCTGTGACCCAGTACTGGGGGACTCACACACCGATAAACTCATCTTT.

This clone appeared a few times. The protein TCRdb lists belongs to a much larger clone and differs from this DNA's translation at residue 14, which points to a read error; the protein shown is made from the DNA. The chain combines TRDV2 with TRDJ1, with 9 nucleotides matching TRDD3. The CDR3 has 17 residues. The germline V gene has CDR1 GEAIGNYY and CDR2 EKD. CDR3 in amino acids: CACDPVLGDSHTDNLIF. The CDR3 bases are TGTGCCTGTGACCCAGTACTGGGGGACTCACACACCGATAACCTCATCTTT.

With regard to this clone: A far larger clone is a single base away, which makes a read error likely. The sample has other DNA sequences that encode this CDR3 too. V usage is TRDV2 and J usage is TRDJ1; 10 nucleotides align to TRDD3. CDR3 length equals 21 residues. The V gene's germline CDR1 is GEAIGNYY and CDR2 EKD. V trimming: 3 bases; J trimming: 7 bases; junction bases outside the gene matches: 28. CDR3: CACDPLRPTPNRTGGSGKLIF. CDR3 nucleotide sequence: TGTGCCTGTGACCCCTTACGTCCTACACCTAATCGTACTGGGGGATCTGGTAAACTCATCTTT.

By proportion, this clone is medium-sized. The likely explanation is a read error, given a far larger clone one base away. DNA for the CDR3: TGTGCCTGTGACAGGCTCCCTGTACTGGGGGAGGACGATAAATTCATCTTT. Translation gives CACDRLPVLGEDDKFIF. The chain uses TRDV2 and TRDJ1; 9 bases match TRDD3. This CDR3 contains 17 residues. Germline V lookup: CDR1 GEAIGNYY, CDR2 EKD.

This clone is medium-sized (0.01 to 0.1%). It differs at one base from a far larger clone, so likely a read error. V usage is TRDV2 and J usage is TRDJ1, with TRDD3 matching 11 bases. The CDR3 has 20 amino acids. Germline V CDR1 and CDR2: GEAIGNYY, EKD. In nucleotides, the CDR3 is TGTGCCTGTGACTTGATGTCGGCGGGGCTGGGGGATACATCCACCGATAAACGCATCTTT. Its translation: CACDLMSAGLGDTSTDKRIF.

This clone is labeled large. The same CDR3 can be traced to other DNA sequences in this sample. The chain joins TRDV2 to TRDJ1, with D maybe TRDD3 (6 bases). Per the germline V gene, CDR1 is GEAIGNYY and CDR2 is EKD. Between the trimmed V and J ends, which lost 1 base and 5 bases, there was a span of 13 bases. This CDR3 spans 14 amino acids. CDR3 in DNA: TGTGCCTGTGACACTTGGGGGGACTCTGATAAACTCATCTTT. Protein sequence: CACDTWGDSDKLIF.

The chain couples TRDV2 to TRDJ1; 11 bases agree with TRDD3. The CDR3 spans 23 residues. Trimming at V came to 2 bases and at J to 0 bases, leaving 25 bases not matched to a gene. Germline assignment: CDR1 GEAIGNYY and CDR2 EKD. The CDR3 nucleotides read TGTGCCTGTGACAGGCTCCCTGTACTGGGGGATAGGCCCACAGGCCCGTACACCGATAAACTCATCTTT. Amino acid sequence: CACDRLPVLGDRPTGPYTDKLIF.

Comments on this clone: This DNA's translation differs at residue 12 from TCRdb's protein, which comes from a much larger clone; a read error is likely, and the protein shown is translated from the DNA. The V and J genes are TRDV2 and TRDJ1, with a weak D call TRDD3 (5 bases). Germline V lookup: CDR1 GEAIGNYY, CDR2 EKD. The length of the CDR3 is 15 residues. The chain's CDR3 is CACDTLGTNTDTLIF. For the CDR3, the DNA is TGTGCCTGTGACACCTTGGGGACGAACACCGATACACTCATCTTT.

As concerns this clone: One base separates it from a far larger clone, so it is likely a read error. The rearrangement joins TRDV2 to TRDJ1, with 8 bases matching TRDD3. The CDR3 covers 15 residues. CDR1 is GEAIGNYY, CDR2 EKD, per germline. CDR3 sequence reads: CACDSVGDSTEKLIF. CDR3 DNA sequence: TGTGCCTGTGACTCGGTGGGGGATTCCACCGAGAAACTCATCTTT.

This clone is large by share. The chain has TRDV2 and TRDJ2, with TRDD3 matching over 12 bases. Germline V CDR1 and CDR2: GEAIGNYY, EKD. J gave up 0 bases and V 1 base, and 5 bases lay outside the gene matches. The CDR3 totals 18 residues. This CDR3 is CACDTVLGDTALTAQLFF. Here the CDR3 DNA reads TGTGCCTGTGACACTGTACTGGGGGATACTGCTTTGACAGCACAACTCTTCTTT.

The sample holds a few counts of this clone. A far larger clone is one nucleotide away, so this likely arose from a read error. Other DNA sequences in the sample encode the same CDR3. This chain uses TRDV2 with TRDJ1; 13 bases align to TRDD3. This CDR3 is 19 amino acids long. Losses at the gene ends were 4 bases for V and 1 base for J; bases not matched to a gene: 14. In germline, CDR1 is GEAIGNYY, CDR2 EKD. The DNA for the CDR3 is TGTGCCTGTGATTCCGTACTGGGGGATACGCTGGTTACCACCGATAAACTCATCTTT. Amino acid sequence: CACDSVLGDTLVTTDKLIF.

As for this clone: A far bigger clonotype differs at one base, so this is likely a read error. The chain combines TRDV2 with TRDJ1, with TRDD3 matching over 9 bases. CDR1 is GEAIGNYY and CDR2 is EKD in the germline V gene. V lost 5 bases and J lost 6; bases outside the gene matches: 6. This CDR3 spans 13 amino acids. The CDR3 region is CACAGLGENKLIF. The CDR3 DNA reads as TGTGCCTGTGCCGGACTGGGGGAGAATAAACTCATCTTT.

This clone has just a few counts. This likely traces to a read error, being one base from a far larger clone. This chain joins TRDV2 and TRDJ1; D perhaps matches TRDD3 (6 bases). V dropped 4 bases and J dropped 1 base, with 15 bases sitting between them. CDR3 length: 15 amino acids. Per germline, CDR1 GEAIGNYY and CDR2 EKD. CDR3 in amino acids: CACDRSGESTDKLIF. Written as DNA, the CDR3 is TGTGCCTGTGATCGCTCGGGGGAGAGCACCGATAAACTCATCTTT.

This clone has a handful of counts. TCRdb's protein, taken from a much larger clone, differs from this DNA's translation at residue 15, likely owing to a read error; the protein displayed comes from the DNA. The chain's CDR3 is CACDTAGFPTGAYGAKLIF. DNA for the CDR3: TGTGCCTGTGACACGGCGGGCTTTCCTACTGGGGCTTATGGCGCTAAACTCATCTTT. The gene calls are TRDV2 and TRDJ1; D might be TRDD2 or TRDD3, each matching 7 bases. Trimming left V 1 base short and J 7 bases short, with 30 bases between. Germline assignment: CDR1 GEAIGNYY and CDR2 EKD. This CDR3 has 19 amino acids.

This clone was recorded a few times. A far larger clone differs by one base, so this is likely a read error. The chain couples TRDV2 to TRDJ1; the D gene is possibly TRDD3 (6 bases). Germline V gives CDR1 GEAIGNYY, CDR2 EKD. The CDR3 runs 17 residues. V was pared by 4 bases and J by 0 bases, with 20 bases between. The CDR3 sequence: CACEEWGVQGNTDKLIF. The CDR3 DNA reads TGTGCCTGTGAAGAGTGGGGGGTTCAGGGCAACACCGATAAACTCATCTTT.

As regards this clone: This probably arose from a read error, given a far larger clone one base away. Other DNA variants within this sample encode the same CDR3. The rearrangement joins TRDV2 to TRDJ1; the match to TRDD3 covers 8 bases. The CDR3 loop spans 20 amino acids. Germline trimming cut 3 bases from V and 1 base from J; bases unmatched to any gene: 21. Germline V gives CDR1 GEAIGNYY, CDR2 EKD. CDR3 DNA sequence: TGTGCCTGTGACTTGATGTCGGCGGGGCTTGGGGATACATCCACCGATAAACTCATCTTT. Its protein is CACDLMSAGLGDTSTDKLIF.

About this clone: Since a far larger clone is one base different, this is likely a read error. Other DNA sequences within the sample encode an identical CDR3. CDR3 DNA: TGTGCTTGTGAAGAGTTGGGGGTTCAGGGCAACACCGATAAACTCATCTTT. The encoded protein is CACEELGVQGNTDKLIF. The rearrangement uses TRDV2 and TRDJ1, with a possible D match to TRDD3 (6 bases). This CDR3 is built from 17 residues. Germline lookup yields CDR1 GEAIGNYY and CDR2 EKD.

CDR3 sequence reads: CACDRVPTGGFDLDKLIF. The CDR3 DNA reads as TGTGCCTGTGACAGAGTCCCTACTGGGGGATTTGACTTGGATAAACTCATCTTT. This sequence joins TRDV2 and TRDJ1, with TRDD3 identical over 10 bases. Germline V gene lookup returns CDR1 GEAIGNYY and CDR2 EKD. The ends lost 2 bases at V and 5 bases at J; junction bases unmatched: 16. The CDR3 totals 18 residues.

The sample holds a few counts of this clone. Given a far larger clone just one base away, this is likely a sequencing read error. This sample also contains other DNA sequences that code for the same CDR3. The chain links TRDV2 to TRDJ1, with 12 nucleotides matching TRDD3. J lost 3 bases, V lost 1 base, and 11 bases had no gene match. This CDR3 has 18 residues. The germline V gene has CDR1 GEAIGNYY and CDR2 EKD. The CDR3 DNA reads TGTGCCTGTGACACAGTTGTTCTGGGGGATACGCGGTCCGATAAACTCATCTTT. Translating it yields CACDTVVLGDTRSDKLIF.

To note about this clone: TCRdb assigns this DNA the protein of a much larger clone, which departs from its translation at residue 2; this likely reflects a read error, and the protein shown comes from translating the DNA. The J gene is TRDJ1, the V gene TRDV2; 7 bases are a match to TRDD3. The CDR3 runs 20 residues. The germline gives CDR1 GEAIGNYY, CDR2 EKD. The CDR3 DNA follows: TGTTCCTCCCTCCCCTTGAGATCTGGGGGCATCCAACTGGACACCGATAAACTCATCTTT. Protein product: CSSLPLRSGGIQLDTDKLIF.

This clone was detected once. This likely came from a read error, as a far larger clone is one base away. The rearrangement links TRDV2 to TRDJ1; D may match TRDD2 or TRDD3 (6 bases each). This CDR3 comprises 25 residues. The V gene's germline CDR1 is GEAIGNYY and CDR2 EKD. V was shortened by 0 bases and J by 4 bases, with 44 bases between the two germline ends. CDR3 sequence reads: CACDTVLQEPSTSGVGGFYNDKLIF. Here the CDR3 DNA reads TGTGCCTGTGACACCGTCCTACAAGAGCCGTCGACAAGCGGGGTTGGGGGTTTTTACAACGATAAACTCATCTTT.

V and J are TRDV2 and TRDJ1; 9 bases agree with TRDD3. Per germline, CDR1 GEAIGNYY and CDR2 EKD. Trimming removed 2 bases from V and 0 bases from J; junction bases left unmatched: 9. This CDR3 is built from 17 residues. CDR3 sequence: CACDMLLGDPYTDKLIF. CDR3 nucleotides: TGTGCCTGTGACATGTTACTGGGGGACCCGTACACCGATAAACTCATCTTT.

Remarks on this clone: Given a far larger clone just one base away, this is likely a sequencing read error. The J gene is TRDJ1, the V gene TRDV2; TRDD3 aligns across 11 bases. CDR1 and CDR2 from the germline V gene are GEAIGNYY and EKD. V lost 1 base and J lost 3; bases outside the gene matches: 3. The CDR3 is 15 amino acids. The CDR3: CACDTLGDNADKLIF. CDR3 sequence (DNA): TGTGCCTGTGACACACTGGGGGATAACGCCGATAAACTCATCTTT.

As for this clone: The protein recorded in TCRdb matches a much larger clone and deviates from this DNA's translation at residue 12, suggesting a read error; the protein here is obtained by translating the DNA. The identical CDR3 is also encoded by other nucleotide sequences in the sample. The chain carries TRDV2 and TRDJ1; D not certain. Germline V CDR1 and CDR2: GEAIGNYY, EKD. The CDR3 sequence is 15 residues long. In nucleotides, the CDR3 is TGTGCCTGTGATCTCATGTACCCGATCACCGATAATCTCATCTTT. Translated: CACDLMYPITDNLIF.

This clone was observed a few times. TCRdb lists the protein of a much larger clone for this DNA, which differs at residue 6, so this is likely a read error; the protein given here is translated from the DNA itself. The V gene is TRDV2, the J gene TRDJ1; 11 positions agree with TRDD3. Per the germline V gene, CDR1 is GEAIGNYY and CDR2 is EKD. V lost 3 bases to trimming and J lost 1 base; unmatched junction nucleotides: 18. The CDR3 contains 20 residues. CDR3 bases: TGTGCCTGTGACTTGTTGTCGGCGGGGCTGGGGGATACATCCACCGATAAACTCATCTTT. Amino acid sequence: CACDLLSAGLGDTSTDKLIF.

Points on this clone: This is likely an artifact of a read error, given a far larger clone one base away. This CDR3 reads CASDTLDGGQDKLIF. As DNA, the CDR3 is TGTGCCAGTGACACCCTGGATGGGGGACAAGATAAACTCATCTTT. The V gene is TRDV2, the J gene TRDJ1; 7 nucleotides align to TRDD3. This CDR3 is built from 15 residues. CDR1 GEAIGNYY and CDR2 EKD come from the germline V gene.

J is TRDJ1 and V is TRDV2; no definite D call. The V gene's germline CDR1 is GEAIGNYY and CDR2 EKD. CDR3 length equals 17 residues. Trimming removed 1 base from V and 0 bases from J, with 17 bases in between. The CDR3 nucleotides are TGTGCCTGTGACACGGTCGCAAGGTTTCGAGACACCGATAAACTCATCTTT. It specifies CACDTVARFRDTDKLIF.

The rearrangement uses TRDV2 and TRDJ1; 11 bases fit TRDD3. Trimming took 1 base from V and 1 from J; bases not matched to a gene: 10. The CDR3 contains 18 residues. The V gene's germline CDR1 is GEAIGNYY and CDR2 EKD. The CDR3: CACDTAGLGDTSTDKLIF. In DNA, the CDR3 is TGTGCCTGTGACACGGCGGGGCTGGGGGATACATCCACCGATAAACTCATCTTT.